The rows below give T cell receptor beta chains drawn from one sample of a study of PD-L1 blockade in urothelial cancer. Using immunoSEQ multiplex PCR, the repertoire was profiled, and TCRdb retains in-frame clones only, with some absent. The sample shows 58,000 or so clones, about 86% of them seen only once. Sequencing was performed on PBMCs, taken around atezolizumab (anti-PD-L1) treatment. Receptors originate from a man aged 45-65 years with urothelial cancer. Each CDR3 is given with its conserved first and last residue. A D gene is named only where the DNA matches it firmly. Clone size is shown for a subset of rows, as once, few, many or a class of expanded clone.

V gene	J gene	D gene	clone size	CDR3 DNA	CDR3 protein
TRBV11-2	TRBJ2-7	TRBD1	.	TGTGCCAGCAGACCGGGACAGGGGGCGGGGTACGAGCAGTACTTC	CASRPGQGAGYEQYF
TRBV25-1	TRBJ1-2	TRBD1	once	TGTGCCAGCAGTGAATCCCGCGATGCGGGACAGGGGGGGGGCTACACCTTC	CASSESRDAGQGGGYTF
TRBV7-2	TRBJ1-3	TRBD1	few	TGTGCCAGCAGCCCGACAGGGGTCGGACTGATTGGAAACACCATATATTTT	CASSPTGVGLIGNTIYF
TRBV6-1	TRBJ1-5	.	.	TGTGCCAGCAGTGCGGGGATTAGCAATCAGCCCCAGCATTTT	CASSAGISNQPQHF
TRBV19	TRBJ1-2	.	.	TGTGCCAGTAGTATAGACCCGACAGCTAACTATGGCTACACCTTC	CASSIDPTANYGYTF
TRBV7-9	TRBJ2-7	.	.	TGTGCCAGCATCCTGGACTTTGGCTACGAGCAGTACTTC	CASILDFGYEQYF
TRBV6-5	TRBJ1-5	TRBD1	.	TGTGCCAGCAGTGCGGACAGGTATCAGCCCCAGCATTTT	CASSADRYQPQHF
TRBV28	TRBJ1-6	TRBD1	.	TGTGCCAGCAGTATACATCCAGGGGGTCAGAATTCACCCCTCCACTTT	CASSIHPGGQNSPLHF
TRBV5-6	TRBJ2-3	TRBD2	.	TGTGCCAGCAGTGCTCTAGCGGGGGCCACAGATACGCAGTATTTT	CASSALAGATDTQYF
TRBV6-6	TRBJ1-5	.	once	TGTGCCAGCAGTTATATGGCAGGGAATTATCAGCCCCAGCATTTT	CASSYMAGNYQPQHF
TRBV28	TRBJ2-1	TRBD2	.	TGTGCCAGCAGTTTGGATCTAGCGGGAGTATCTCTTAATGACAATGAGCAGTTCTTC	CASSLDLAGVSLNDNEQFF
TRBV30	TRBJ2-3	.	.	TGTGCCTGGAGTGTACGTCTATCGGCAGCCACACGGGGAGATACGCAGTATTTT	CAWSVRLSAATRGDTQYF
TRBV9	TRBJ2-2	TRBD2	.	TGTGCCAGCAGCGTAGCTCCTAGCGGGGATATTACGAACACCGGGGAGCTGTTTTTT	CASSVAPSGDITNTGELFF
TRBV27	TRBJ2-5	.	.	TGTGCCAGCAGTTTATCGCCCACTCAGGAAGAGACCCAGTACTTC	CASSLSPTQEETQYF
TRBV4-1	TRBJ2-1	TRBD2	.	TGCGCCAGCAGCACTCGGACTAGCGGGAGCCAGGCAGGTGAGCAGTTCTTC	CASSTRTSGSQAGEQFF
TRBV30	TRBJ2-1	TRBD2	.	TGTGCCTGGGGCAGCGGGGCCTCCTACAATGAGCAGTTCTTC	CAWGSGASYNEQFF
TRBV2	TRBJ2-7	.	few	TGTGCCAGCCGTCCCAAGGGACTTACAGCGGTGGGAGAGCAGTACTTC	CASRPKGLTAVGEQYF
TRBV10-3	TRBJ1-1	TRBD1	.	TGTGCCATCAGTTTCAGGACAGGGGGCACTGAAGCTTTCTTT	CAISFRTGGTEAFF
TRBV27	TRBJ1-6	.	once	TGTGCCAGCAGGCAGTTCGCCTATAATTCACCCCTCCACTTT	CASRQFAYNSPLHF
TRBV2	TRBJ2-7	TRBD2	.	TGTGCCAGCAGTGTGATGCGGGAGAGGGGTGAGCAGTACTTC	CASSVMRERGEQYF
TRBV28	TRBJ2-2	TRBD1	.	TGTGCCAGCAGGGGACAGGTTTTAGGCACCGGGGAGCTGTTTTTT	CASRGQVLGTGELFF
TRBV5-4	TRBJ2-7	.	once	TGTGCCAGCAGCCGGCAGGGCAGCTCCTACGAGCAGTACTTC	CASSRQGSSYEQYF
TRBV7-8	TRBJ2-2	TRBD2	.	TGTGCCAGCAGCCCTAGCGGGGCGAACACCGGGGAGCTGTTTTTT	CASSPSGANTGELFF
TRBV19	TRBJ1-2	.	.	TGTGCCAGTAGGTCGGAAGGAAGTCAGGCTTTTGGCTACACCTTC	CASRSEGSQAFGYTF
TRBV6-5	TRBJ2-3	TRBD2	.	TGTGCCAGCAGTTACGCGACTAGCGGCACAGATACGCAGTATTTT	CASSYATSGTDTQYF
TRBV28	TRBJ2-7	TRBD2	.	TGTGCCAGCTTTAGGCGGGGGGGACTAGCGGGACGGGAGCAGTACTTC	CASFRRGGLAGREQYF
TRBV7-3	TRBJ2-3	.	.	TGTGCCAGCAGCTTAACGGCGGTCGACACGCAGTATTTT	CASSLTAVDTQYF
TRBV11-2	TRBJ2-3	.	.	TGTGCCAGCAGCCCGAGCTACGGCAGGGATACGCAGTATTTT	CASSPSYGRDTQYF
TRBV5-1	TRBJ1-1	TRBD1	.	TGCGCCAGCAGCCGGGACAGGGTGAAAATTGAAGCTTTCTTT	CASSRDRVKIEAFF
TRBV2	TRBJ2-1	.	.	TGTGCCAGCACCCGTTCGTCCGGAGCGCGAGCCTACAATGAGCAGTTCTTC	CASTRSSGARAYNEQFF
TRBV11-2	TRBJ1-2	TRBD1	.	TGTGCCAGCAGCTTGGGGACAGCTGGGGGCTATGGCTACACCTTC	CASSLGTAGGYGYTF
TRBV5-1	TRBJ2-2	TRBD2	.	TGCGCCAGCAGCTTGGGAGGCGCTAGCGGGAGTAGTACCGGGGAGCTGTTTTTT	CASSLGGASGSSTGELFF
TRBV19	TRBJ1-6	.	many	TGTGCCAGTAGTATAAGAGGGCCAGGATCACCCCTCCACTTT	CASSIRGPGSPLHF
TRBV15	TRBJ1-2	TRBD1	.	TGTGCCACCAGCAGAGGGGGACAGGGGGCGCGTTCGGACACCTTC	CATSRGGQGARSDTF
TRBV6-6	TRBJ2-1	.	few	TGTGCCAGCGGGGAAGGACTCGCACGGGGGAATGAGCAGTTCTTC	CASGEGLARGNEQFF
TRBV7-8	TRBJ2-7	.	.	TGTGCCAGCAGCTTAGGTGGGGCCAATATCGAGCAGTACTTC	CASSLGGANIEQYF
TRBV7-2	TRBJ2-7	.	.	TGTGCCAGCAGCTTAACCAGGGGTGTGGGGTACGAGCAGTACTTC	CASSLTRGVGYEQYF